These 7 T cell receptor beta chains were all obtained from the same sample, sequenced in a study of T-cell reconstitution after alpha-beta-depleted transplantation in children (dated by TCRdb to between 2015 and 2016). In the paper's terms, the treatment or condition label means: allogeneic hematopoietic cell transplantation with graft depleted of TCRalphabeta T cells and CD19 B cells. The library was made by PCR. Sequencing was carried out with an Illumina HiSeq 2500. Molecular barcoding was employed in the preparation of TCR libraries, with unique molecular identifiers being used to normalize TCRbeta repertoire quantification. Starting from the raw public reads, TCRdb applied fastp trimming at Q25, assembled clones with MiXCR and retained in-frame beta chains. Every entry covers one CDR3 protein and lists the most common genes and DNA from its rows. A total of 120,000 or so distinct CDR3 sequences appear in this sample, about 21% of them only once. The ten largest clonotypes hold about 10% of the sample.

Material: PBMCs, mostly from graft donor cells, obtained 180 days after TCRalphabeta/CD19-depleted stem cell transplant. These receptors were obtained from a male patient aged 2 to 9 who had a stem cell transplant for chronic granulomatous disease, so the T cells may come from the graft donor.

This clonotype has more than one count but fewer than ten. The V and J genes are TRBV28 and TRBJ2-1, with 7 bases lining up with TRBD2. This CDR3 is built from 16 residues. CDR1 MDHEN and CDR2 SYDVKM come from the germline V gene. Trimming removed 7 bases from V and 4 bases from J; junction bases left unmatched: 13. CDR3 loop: CASTKTLAASYNEQFF. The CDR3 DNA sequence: TGTGCCAGCACTAAAACCCTAGCGGCCAGTTACAATGAGCAGTTCTTC.

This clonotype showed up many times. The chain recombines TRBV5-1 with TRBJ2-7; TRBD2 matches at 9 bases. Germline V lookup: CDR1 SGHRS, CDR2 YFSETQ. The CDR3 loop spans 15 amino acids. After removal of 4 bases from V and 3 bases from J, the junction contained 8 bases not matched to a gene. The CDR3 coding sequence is TGCGCCAGCAGCCCAGAGGGACTAGCCCGCTACGAGCAGTACTTC. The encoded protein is CASSPEGLARYEQYF.

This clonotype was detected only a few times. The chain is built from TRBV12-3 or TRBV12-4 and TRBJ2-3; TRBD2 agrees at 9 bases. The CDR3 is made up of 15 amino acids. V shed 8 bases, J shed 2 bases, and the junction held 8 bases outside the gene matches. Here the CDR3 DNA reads TGTGCCAGCCAGTCCCTAGCGGGGACCACAGATACGCAGTATTTT. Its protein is CASQSLAGTTDTQYF.

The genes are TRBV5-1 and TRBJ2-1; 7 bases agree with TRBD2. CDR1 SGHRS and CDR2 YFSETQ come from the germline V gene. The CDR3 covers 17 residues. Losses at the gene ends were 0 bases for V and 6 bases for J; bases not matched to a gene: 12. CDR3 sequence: CASSLVEVGLDFNEQFF. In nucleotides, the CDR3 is TGCGCCAGCAGCTTGGTCGAGGTAGGACTAGATTTCAATGAGCAGTTCTTC.

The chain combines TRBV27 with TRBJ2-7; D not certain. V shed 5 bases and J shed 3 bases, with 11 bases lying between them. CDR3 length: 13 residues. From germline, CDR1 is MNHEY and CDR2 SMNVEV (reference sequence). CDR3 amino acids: CASSATVLYEQYF. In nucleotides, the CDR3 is TGTGCCAGCAGTGCAACAGTTCTCTACGAGCAGTACTTC.

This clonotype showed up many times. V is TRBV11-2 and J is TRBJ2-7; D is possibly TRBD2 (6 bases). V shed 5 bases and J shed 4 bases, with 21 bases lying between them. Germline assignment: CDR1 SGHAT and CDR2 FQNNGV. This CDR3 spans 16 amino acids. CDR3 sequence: CASSPDPGLPKYEQYF. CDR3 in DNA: TGTGCCAGCAGCCCGGACCCGGGACTCCCAAAATACGAGCAGTACTTC. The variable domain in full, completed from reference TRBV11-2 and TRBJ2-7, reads EAGVAQSPRYKIIEKRQSVAFWCNPISGHATLYWYQQILGQGPKLLIQFQNNGVVDDSQLPKDRFSAERLKGVDSTLKIQPAKLEDSAVYLCASSPDPGLPKYEQYFGPGTRLTVT.

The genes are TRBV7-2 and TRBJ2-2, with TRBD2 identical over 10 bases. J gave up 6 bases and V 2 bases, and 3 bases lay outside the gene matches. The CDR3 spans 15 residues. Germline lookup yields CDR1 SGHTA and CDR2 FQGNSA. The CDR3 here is CASSLLAGVSGELFF. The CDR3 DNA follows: TGTGCCAGCAGCTTACTAGCGGGAGTTTCCGGGGAGCTGTTTTTT.